This TCR beta chain was documented in a study of cytomegalovirus exposure and HLA in healthy donors. The study, taken as a whole, reports: As a later analysis showed, a missense DCLRE1C variant was linked to trimming of TCR beta V- and J-genes. Apparent HLA restriction characterized most CMV-associated TCR beta chains in a later analysis. Within the data, a cluster of highly shared sequence variants was likely a sequencing artifact. Being productive about 90% or about 30% of the time was typical of most TCR beta V segments in an earlier analysis.

Note on this clone: What it binds is not known.

Researchers ran the PCR with 60 Vbeta and 13 Jbeta primers. This table comes from immunoSEQ multiplex PCR, and its TCRdb copy is limited to in-frame clones, with some not included. The table lists around 150,000 clones, roughly two thirds of them singletons. Looked up from germline, CDR1 is SEHNR and CDR2 is FQNEAQ (reference sequence). The V gene end was trimmed by 1 base and the J gene end by 6 bases; junction bases not matched to a gene: 6. The CDR3 length is 16 residues. This rearrangement joins TRBV7-9 to TRBJ2-2, with TRBD2 matching over 9 bases. The receptor was isolated from a woman in her thirties or forties in good health and CMV-seropositive. Sample: PBMCs. CDR3 coding DNA: TGTGCCAGCAGCTTAGTGGCGGGAGGGCCTTCCGGGGAGCTGTTTTTT. Its protein is CASSLVAGGPSGELFF.